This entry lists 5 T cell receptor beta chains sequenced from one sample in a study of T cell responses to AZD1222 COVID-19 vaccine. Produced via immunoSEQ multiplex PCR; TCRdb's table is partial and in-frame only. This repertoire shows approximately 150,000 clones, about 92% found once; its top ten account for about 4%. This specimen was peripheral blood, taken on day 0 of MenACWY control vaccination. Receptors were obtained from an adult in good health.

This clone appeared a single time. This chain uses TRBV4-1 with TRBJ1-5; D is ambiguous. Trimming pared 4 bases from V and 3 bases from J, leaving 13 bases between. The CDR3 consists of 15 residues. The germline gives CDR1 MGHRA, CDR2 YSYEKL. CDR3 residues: CASSPLNGINQPQHF. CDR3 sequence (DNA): TGCGCCAGCAGCCCCCTTAACGGAATCAATCAGCCCCAGCATTTT.

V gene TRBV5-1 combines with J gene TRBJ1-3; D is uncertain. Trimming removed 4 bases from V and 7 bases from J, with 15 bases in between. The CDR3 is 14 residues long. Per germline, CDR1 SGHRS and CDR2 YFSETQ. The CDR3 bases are TGCGCCAGCAGCCCGGGAGTTTTTGAGAACACCATATATTTT. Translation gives CASSPGVFENTIYF.

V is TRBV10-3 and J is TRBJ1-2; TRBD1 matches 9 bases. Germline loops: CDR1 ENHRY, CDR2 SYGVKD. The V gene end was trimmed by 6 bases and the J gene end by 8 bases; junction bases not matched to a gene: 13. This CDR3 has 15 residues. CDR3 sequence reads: CAISTRGDRALGYTF. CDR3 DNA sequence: TGTGCCATCAGCACTAGGGGGGACAGGGCCCTGGGCTACACCTTC.

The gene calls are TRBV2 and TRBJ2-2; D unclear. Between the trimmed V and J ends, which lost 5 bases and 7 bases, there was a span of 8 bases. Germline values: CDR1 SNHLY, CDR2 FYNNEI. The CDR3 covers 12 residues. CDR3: CASSYKIGELFF. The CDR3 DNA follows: TGTGCCAGCAGTTACAAGATCGGGGAGCTGTTTTTT.

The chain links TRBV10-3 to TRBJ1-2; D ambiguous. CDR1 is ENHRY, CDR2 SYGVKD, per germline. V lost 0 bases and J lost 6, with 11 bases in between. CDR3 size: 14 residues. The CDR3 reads CAISESSPADGYTF. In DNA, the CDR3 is TGTGCCATCAGTGAGTCGTCTCCAGCGGATGGCTACACCTTC.